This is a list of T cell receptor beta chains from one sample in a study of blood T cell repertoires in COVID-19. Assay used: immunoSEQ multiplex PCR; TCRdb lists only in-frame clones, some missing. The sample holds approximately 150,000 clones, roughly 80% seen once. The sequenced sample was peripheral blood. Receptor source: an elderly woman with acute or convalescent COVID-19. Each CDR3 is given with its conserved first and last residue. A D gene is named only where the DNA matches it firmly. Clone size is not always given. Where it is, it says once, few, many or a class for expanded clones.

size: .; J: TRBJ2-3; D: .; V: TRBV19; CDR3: CASTGRSTDTQYF; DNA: TGTGCCAGTACTGGCCGCTCCACAGATACGCAGTATTTT
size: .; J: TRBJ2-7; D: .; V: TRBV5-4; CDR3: CASTWKGGIEQYF; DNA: TGTGCCAGCACTTGGAAAGGAGGGATCGAGCAGTACTTC
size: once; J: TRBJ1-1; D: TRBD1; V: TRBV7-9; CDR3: CASSSWSGQGSQEAFF; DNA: TGTGCCAGCAGCAGTTGGTCGGGACAGGGGTCACAGGAAGCTTTCTTT
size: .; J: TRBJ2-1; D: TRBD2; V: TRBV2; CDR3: CASSSLGREFNEQFF; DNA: TGTGCCAGCAGTTCCTTGGGGCGGGAGTTCAATGAGCAGTTCTTC
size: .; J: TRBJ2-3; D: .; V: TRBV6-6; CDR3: CASRGALADTQYF; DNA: TGTGCCAGCAGGGGGGCCTTAGCGGATACGCAGTATTTT
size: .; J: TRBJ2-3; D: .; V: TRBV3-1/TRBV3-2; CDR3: CASSGGGGASDTQYF; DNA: TGTGCCAGCAGTGGTGGTGGGGGGGCTTCAGATACGCAGTATTTT
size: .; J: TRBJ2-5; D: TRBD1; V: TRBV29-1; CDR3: CSVRDSQETQYF; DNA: TGCAGCGTTCGGGACAGCCAAGAGACCCAGTACTTC
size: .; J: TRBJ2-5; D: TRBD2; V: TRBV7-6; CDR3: CASNAGGPGGTQYF; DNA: TGTGCCAGCAATGCGGGAGGGCCGGGGGGGACCCAGTACTTC
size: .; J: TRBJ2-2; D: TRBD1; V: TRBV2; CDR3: CASSETGDTGELFF; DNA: TGTGCCAGCAGTGAGACAGGGGACACCGGGGAGCTGTTTTTT
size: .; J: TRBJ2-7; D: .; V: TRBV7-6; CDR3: CASSPRTGGGYEQYF; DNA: TGTGCCAGCAGCCCTCGGACAGGCGGGGGGTACGAGCAGTACTTC
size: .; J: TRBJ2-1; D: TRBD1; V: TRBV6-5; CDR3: CASSYMGQGQFF; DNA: TGTGCCAGCAGTTATATGGGACAGGGGCAGTTCTTC
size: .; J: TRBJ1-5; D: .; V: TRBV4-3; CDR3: CASSQVVDSRVAPQHF; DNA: TGCGCCAGCAGCCAAGTGGTAGACAGCCGGGTGGCGCCCCAGCATTTT